Reported below is one TCR beta chain. This entry belongs to a study of sequential checkpoint blockade in melanoma. Background on the study: Patients were randomized 1:1 to nivolumab-then-ipilimumab or ipilimumab-then-nivolumab first-line. After both sequences, patients received maintenance nivolumab.

Treatment denoted: randomized to nivolumab then ipilimumab (arm A) or the reverse (arm B). Sorted cells were live CD3+CD8+, lacking CD19 and CD56, from PBMCs. Clones were sequenced by immunoSEQ multiplex PCR, and TCRdb holds only the in-frame ones, with some missing. In the table there are roughly 20,000 clones, around 70% of which are singletons. Germline CDR1 is MGHRA and CDR2 is YSYEKL. The CDR3 spans 15 residues. Trimming at V came to 0 bases and at J to 5 bases, leaving 3 bases not matched to a gene. This receptor was identified in a human donor with melanoma. The V call is TRBV4-1, the J call TRBJ1-4, with 7 bases that match TRBD1. Specimen: CD8+ T cells sorted from blood (inferred from file names), collected from a patient given nivolumab and ipilimumab in sequence. CDR3 DNA sequence: TGCGCCAGCAGCCAAGACACAGGGGCGAATGAAAAACTGTTTTTT. Protein sequence: CASSQDTGANEKLFF.